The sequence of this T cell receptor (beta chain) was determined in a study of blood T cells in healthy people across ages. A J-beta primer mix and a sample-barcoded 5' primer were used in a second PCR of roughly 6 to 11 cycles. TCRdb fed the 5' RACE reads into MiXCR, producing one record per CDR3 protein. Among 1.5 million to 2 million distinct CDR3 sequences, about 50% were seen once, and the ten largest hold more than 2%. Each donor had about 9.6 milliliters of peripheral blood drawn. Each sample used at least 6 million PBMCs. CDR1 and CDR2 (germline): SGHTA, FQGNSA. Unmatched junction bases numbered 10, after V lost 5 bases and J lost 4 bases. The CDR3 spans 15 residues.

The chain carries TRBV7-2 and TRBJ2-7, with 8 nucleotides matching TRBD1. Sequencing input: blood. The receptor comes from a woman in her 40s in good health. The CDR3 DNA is TGTGCCAGCAGCATACCTCGGACAGGGAAGTACGAGCAGTACTTC. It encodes CASSIPRTGKYEQYF.